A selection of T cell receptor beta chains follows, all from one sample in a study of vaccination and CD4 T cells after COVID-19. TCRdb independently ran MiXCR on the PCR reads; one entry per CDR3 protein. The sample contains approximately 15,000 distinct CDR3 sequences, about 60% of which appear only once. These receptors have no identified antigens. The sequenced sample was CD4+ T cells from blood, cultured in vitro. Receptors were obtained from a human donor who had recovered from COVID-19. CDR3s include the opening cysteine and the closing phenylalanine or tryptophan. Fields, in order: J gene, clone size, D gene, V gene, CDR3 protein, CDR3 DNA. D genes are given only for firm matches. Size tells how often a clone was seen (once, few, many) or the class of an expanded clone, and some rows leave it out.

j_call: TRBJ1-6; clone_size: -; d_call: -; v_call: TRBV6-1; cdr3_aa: CASSERSGSPLHF; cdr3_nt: TGTGCCAGCAGTGAAAGGAGCGGTTCACCCCTCCACTTT
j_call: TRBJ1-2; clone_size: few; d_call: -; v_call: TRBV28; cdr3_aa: CASSLRDYGYTF; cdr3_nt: TGTGCCAGCAGTCTTAGAGACTATGGCTACACCTTC
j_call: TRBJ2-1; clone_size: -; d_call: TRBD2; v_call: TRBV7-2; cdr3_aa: CASSLLNVAGEQFF; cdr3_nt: TGTGCCAGCAGCTTACTGAATGTAGCGGGGGAGCAGTTCTTC
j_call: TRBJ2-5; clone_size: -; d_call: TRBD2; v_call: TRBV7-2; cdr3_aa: CASSEEGTSGGGAQYF; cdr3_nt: TGTGCCAGCAGCGAAGAGGGGACTAGCGGGGGCGGGGCCCAGTACTTC
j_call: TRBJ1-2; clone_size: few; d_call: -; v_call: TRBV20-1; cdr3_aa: CSANGGLQQNYGYTF; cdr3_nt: TGCAGTGCCAACGGCGGACTCCAGCAGAACTATGGCTACACCTTC
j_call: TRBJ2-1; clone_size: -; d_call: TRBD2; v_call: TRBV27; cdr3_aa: CASTEVAGGSWNEQFF; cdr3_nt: TGTGCCAGCACCGAGGTAGCGGGAGGATCTTGGAATGAGCAGTTCTTC
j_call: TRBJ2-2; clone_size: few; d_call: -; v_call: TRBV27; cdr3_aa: CASRRGGANTGELFF; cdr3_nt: TGTGCCAGCAGAAGGGGCGGGGCGAACACCGGGGAGCTGTTTTTT
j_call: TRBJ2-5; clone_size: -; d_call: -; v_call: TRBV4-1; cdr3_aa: CASSPLHRAQETQYF; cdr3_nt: TGCGCCAGCAGCCCTCTTCACAGGGCACAAGAGACCCAGTACTTC
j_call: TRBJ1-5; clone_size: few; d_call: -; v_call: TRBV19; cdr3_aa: CASRTLVLNQPQHF; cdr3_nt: TGTGCCAGTAGGACCCTCGTCCTCAATCAGCCCCAGCATTTT
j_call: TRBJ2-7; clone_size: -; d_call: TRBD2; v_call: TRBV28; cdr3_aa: CASSSSGVAGGASIEQYF; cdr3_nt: TGTGCCAGCAGTTCCTCGGGGGTAGCGGGAGGTGCTTCTATAGAGCAGTACTTC
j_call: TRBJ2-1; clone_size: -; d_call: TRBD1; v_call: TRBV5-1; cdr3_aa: CASSTGVEQFF; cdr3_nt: TGCGCCAGCAGCACAGGGGTTGAGCAGTTCTTC
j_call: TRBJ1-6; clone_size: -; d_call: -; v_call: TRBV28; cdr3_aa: CASSLSRGLGSYNSPLHF; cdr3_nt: TGTGCCAGCAGTTTATCCCGGGGCCTTGGCTCCTATAATTCACCCCTCCACTTT
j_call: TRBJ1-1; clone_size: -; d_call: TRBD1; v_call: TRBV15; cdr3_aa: CATSQGGPDTEAFF; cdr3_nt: TGTGCCACCTCCCAGGGGGGGCCGGACACTGAAGCTTTCTTT
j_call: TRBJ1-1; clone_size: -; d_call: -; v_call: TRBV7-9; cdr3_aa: CASTYSGTTTEAFF; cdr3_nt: TGTGCCAGCACCTATTCCGGGACAACCACTGAAGCTTTCTTT
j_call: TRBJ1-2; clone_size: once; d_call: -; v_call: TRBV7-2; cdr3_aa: CASSPSGVNYGYTF; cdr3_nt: TGTGCCAGCAGCCCAAGCGGCGTAAACTATGGCTACACCTTC
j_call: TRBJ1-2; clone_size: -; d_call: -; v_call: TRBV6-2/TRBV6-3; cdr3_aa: CASRITVRGSGYTF; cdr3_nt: TGTGCCAGCAGGATCACCGTAAGGGGAAGCGGCTACACCTTC
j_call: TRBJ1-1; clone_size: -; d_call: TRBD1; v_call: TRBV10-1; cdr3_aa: CASSESGQETEAFF; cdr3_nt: TGCGCCAGCAGTGAGTCGGGACAGGAGACTGAAGCTTTCTTT
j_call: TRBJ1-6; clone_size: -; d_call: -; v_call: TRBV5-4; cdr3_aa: CASSLQGDFSPLHF; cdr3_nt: TGTGCCAGCAGCTTGCAGGGTGATTTTTCACCCCTCCACTTT
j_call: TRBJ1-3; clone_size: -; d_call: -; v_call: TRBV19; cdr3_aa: CASSSRPGPVDGNTIYF; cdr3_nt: TGTGCCAGTAGTTCGCGCCCAGGGCCTGTCGATGGAAACACCATATATTTT
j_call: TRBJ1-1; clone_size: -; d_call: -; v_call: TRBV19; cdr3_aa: CASSIPPGRESFF; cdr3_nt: TGTGCCAGTAGTATACCTCCCGGGAGGGAGTCTTTCTTT
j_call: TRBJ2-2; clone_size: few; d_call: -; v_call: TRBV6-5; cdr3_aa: CASSSPRDFSGTGELFF; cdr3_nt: TGTGCCAGCAGTTCTCCAAGGGACTTCTCGGGCACCGGGGAGCTGTTTTTT
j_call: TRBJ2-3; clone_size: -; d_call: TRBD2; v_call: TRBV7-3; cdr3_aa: CASSPSGSWTDTQYF; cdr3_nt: TGTGCCAGCAGCCCCAGCGGGAGTTGGACAGATACGCAGTATTTT
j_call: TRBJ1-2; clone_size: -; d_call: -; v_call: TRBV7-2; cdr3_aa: CASSPDRSYGYTF; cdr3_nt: TGTGCCAGCAGCCCCGACAGAAGCTATGGCTACACCTTC
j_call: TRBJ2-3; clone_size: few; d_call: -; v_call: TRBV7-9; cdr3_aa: CASSRDSPTQYF; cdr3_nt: TGTGCCAGCAGCCGGGACTCTCCAACGCAGTATTTT
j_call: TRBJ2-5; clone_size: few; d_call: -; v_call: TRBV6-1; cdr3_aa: CASSEYGGQETQYF; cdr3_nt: TGTGCCAGCAGTGAATATGGCGGACAAGAGACCCAGTACTTC
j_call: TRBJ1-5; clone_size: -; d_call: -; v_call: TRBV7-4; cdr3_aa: CASSSNTSKAAPRQPQHF; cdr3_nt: TGTGCCAGCAGCTCCAACACCTCTAAGGCAGCCCCCCGACAGCCCCAGCATTTT
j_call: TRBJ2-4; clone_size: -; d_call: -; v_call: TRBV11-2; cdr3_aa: CASSLSRGAKNIQYF; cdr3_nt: TGTGCCAGCAGCTTATCCCGGGGGGCCAAAAACATTCAGTACTTC
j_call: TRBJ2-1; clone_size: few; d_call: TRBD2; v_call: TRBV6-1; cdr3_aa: CASKRGVVNEQFF; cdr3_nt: TGTGCCAGCAAACGGGGGGTAGTGAATGAGCAGTTCTTC
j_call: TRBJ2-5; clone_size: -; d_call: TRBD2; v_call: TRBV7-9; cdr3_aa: CASSFYLAEETQYF; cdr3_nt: TGTGCCAGCAGCTTTTATCTAGCGGAAGAGACCCAGTACTTC
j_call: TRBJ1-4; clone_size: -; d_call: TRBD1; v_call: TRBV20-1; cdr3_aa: CSAPGQGGEKLFF; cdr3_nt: TGCAGTGCGCCGGGACAGGGAGGCGAAAAACTGTTTTTT
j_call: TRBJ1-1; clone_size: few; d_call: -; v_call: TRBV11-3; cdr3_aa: CASSLEELLGTEAFF; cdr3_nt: TGTGCCAGCAGCTTAGAAGAACTCCTGGGGACTGAAGCTTTCTTT
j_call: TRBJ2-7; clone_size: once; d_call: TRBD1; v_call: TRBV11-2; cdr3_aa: CASRSLDRAYEQYF; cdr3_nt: TGTGCCAGCAGATCTCTGGACAGGGCCTACGAGCAGTACTTC
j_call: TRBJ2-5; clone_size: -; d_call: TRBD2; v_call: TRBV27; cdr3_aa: CASSFEGRAGETQYF; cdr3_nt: TGTGCCAGCAGTTTTGAGGGGAGGGCGGGAGAGACCCAGTACTTC
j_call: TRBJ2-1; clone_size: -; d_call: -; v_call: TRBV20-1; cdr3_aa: CSARGGTPVDEQFF; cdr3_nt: TGCAGTGCTAGAGGCGGGACTCCCGTGGATGAGCAGTTCTTC
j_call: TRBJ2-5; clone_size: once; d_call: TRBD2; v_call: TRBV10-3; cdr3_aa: CAISGTSGQETQYF; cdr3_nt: TGTGCCATCAGTGGGACTAGCGGACAAGAGACCCAGTACTTC
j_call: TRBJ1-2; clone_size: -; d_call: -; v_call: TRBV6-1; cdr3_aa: CASRRTFYGYTF; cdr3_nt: TGTGCCAGCAGGCGGACCTTCTATGGCTACACCTTC
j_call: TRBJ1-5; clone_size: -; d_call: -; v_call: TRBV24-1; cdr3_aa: CATSKGKDGNQPQHF; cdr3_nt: TGTGCCACCAGTAAGGGGAAGGATGGCAATCAGCCCCAGCATTTT
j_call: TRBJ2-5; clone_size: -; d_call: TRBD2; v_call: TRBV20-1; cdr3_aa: CSARDTSGETQYF; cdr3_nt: TGCAGTGCTAGAGATACTAGCGGGGAGACCCAGTACTTC
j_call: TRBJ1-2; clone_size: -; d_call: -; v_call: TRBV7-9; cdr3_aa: CASSLGGVYGYTF; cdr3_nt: TGTGCCAGCAGCTTAGGAGGGGTTTACGGCTACACCTTC
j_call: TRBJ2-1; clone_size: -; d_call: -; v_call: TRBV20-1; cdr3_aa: CSAKPGLATSYNEQFF; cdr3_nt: TGCAGTGCTAAACCGGGCCTAGCTACATCCTACAATGAGCAGTTCTTC
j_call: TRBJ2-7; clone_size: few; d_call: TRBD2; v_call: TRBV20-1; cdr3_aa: CSARPHSWTSGDLSSYEQYF; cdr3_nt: TGCAGTGCTAGACCCCACTCATGGACTAGCGGGGACCTTAGCTCCTACGAGCAGTACTTC
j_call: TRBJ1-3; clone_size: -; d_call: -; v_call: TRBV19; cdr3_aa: CASSIESGPGNTIYF; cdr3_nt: TGTGCCAGTAGTATAGAATCGGGACCTGGAAACACCATATATTTT